The following is a T cell receptor (beta chain) sequence with its context. Its specificity is unknown. The data were obtained in a study of T cells in Graves' hyperthyroidism and ophthalmopathy. Study-level points and caveats: Ophthalmopathy and stable hyperthyroidism were separated by a 13 V-J model. The model's output predicted ophthalmopathy at a median of about 5.9 months prior to onset.

Participants, patients aged 18 to 65, had newly diagnosed hyperthyroidism with a duration under 2 months. There were TCR beta CDR3 regions amplified from RNA transcripts. HTBI primers were used for first-round RT-PCR of the TCR CDR3. TCRdb re-called the multiplex PCR reads through MiXCR, storing one row per CDR3 protein. This sample has hundreds of thousands of distinct CDR3 sequences; about 45% occur once, and the top ten carry about 8.2%. The V gene's germline CDR1 is SGDLS and CDR2 YYNGEE. Between the trimmed V and J ends, which lost 5 bases and 2 bases, there was a span of 10 bases. This CDR3 has 13 amino acids.

What was sequenced was peripheral blood or thyroid tissue (not recorded which). This rearrangement joins TRBV9 to TRBJ1-2, with D hard to call. This receptor was identified in a woman aged 18-30 years with Graves' hyperthyroidism. Here the CDR3 DNA reads TGTGCCAGCAGTTCCCCGGAGAACTATGGCTACACCTTC. This gives the protein CASSSPENYGYTF.